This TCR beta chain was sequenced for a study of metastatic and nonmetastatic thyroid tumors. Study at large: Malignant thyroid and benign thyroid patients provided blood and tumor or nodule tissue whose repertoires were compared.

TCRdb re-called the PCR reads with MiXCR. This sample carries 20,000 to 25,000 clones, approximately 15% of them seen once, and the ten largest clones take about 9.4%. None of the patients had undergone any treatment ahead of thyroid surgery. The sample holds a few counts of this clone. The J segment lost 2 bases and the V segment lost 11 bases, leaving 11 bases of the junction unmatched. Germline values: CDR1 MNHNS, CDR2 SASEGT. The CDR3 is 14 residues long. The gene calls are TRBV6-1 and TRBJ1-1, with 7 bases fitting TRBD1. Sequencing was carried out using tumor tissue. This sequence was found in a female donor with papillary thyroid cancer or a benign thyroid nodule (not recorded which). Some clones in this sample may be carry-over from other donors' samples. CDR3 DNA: TGTGCCTGCGGCCAGGGGGTTTTAAACACTGAAGCTTTCTTT. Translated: CACGQGVLNTEAFF.